This is a list of T cell receptor beta chains from one sample in a study of blood T cell repertoires in COVID-19. Repertoires were generated with immunoSEQ multiplex PCR, while TCRdb's copy carries only in-frame clones and drops some. The data hold some 290,000 clones, with more than 85% observed a single time. The sample was PBMCs or T cells enriched from blood (not recorded which). The receptor set was obtained from a woman in her 30s who had been exposed to COVID-19. Each CDR3 is given with its conserved first and last residue. The D gene is left open where the match is weak.

TRBJ1-4	TRBV3-1/TRBV3-2	15	TRBD1	TGTGCCAGCAGCGGGACAGGTATACGGAATGAAAAACTGTTTTTT	CASSGTGIRNEKLFF
TRBJ1-5	TRBV7-8	14	.	TGTGCCAGCAGCTCCAGGGTGGACAATCAGCCCCAGCATTTT	CASSSRVDNQPQHF
TRBJ2-3	TRBV6-4	16	.	TGTGCCAGCAGTGTGTTGGGCCCGCCCGACCCAGGGACGCAGTATTTT	CASSVLGPPDPGTQYF
TRBJ2-1	TRBV6-1	13	.	TGTGCCAGCAGTGAAGCGAGGGGGGGCGAGCAGTTCTTC	CASSEARGGEQFF
TRBJ1-1	TRBV5-1	14	.	TGCGCCAGCAGCTCCCAGTCCGGGGAAACTGAAGCTTTCTTT	CASSSQSGETEAFF
TRBJ2-5	TRBV18	14	.	TGTGCCAGCTCACCACCGGAGCAGAGAGAGACCCAGTACTTC	CASSPPEQRETQYF
TRBJ1-1	TRBV18	17	TRBD1	TGTGCCACCCGCCCGCCTCGGGCACAGGGGGTGAACACTGAAGCTTTCTTT	CATRPPRAQGVNTEAFF
TRBJ2-1	TRBV15	13	.	TGTGCCACCAGCAGAGGTCCTCTACCTGAGCAGTTCTTC	CATSRGPLPEQFF
TRBJ1-1	TRBV30	13	TRBD1	TGTGCCGGGGAACAGGGGGCCCACACTGAAGCTTTCTTT	CAGEQGAHTEAFF
TRBJ2-7	TRBV3-1/TRBV3-2	15	TRBD1	TGTGCCAGCAGCCAAGATCCGGGACAGGGGACGGCGCAGTACTTC	CASSQDPGQGTAQYF
TRBJ2-7	TRBV28	12	.	TGTGCCTCTGAAGGACATACCTACGAGCAGTACTTC	CASEGHTYEQYF
TRBJ2-5	TRBV11-2	14	.	TGTGCCAGCAGCTTGATCGGGTACGCGGAGACCCAGTACTTC	CASSLIGYAETQYF